This T cell receptor (beta chain) came from a study of blood T cell repertoires in COVID-19. Study-wide context: From T cells, B-cell-depleted T cells, or PBMCs came the material, which was cDNA or gDNA.

Clones were sequenced by immunoSEQ multiplex PCR, and TCRdb holds only the in-frame ones, with some missing. The table lists more than 100,000 clones, less than 90% of them singletons. Source material: peripheral blood. The receptor was isolated from a man between 60 and 75 years old with acute or convalescent COVID-19.

The CDR3 DNA reads as TGTGCCAACGGACAGGGTGCCGGCGAGCAGTACTTC. Translated: CANGQGAGEQYF. This chain connects TRBV10-3 to TRBJ2-7, with 8 positions matching TRBD1. The V gene end was trimmed by 10 bases and the J gene end by 6 bases; junction bases not matched to a gene: 8. Germline loops: CDR1 ENHRY, CDR2 SYGVKD. The CDR3 length is 12 residues.